This TCR beta chain was sequenced during a study of blood T cell repertoires in COVID-19. Study as a whole: T cells, B-cell-depleted T cells, or PBMCs supplied cDNA or gDNA.

Trimming cost V 2 bases and J 8 bases; bases outside gene matches: 6. Per the germline V gene, CDR1 is SGHDT and CDR2 is YYEEEE. The CDR3 has 14 amino acids. Using immunoSEQ multiplex PCR, the repertoire was profiled, and TCRdb retains in-frame clones only, with some absent. The sample lists around 300,000 clones; around nine tenths were seen once. The sample consisted of peripheral blood. The chain is built from TRBV5-6 and TRBJ1-1; 10 bases are shared with TRBD1. The TCR was taken from a man between 50 and 59 years old with acute or convalescent COVID-19. Here the CDR3 reads CASSFRDRGPEAFF. The DNA of the CDR3 is TGTGCCAGCAGCTTCCGGGACAGGGGACCCGAAGCTTTCTTT.